The 5 T cell receptor beta chains presented below share a single source sample, sequenced in a study of CD8 T cells in Susac syndrome. It was with random hexamers that roughly 0.45 to 1 ug RNA was reverse transcribed. TCRdb reprocessed the immunoSEQ multiplex PCR reads via MiXCR and lists one record per CDR3 protein. The sample comprises a few hundred thousand distinct CDR3 sequences, roughly 85% of which are singletons, and around 0.2% rests with the top ten. Sample: CD8+ T cells from PBMCs. The receptors derive from a human donor with multiple sclerosis.

This chain connects TRBV11-2 to TRBJ2-1; TRBD2 matches 8 bases. Trimming removed 5 bases from V and 2 bases from J; junction bases left unmatched: 11. Looked up from germline, CDR1 is SGHAT and CDR2 is FQNNGV. The CDR3 runs 17 residues. In DNA, the CDR3 is TGTGCCAGCAGCCTGCCAAGCGGGAGTTTTGCCTACAATGAGCAGTTCTTC. It translates to CASSLPSGSFAYNEQFF.

This clonotype has a single count. The genes are TRBV28 and TRBJ2-1; the match to TRBD2 covers 9 bases. V gave up 6 bases and J gave up 6 bases; unmatched junction bases: 12. Germline values: CDR1 MDHEN, CDR2 SYDVKM. The CDR3 is 16 residues long. CDR3 DNA: TGTGCCAGCAGCTCAGATATAGCGGGAGTGTTCAATGAGCAGTTCTTC. It encodes CASSSDIAGVFNEQFF.

The rearrangement links TRBV19 to TRBJ2-2; D is unresolved. The CDR3 covers 14 residues. Germline CDR1 LNHDA, CDR2 SQIVND (reference sequence). With 8 bases removed from V and 5 bases from J, the gap between germline ends came to 15 bases. This chain's CDR3 is CASSLDLETGELFF. The CDR3 bases are TGTGCCAGTTCGTTGGATCTTGAGACCGGGGAGCTGTTTTTT.

This chain connects TRBV19 to TRBJ2-7, with 9 bases matching TRBD1. This CDR3 region has 13 residues. The junction had 8 bases not matched to a gene; V was cut back by 9 bases and J by 5 bases. Looked up from germline, CDR1 is LNHDA and CDR2 is SQIVND (reference sequence). The CDR3 is CASGTGWANEQYF. The CDR3 DNA sequence: TGTGCCAGCGGGACAGGGTGGGCTAACGAGCAGTACTTC.

The chain joins TRBV30 to TRBJ2-1; D is uncertain. The CDR3 totals 12 residues. CDR1 and CDR2 (germline): GTSNPN, SVGIG (reference sequence). V shed 0 bases and J shed 5 bases, with 5 bases lying between them. CDR3 coding DNA: TGTGCCTGGAGTGTACTGAACAATGAGCAGTTCTTC. This codes for CAWSVLNNEQFF.